What follows are 13 T cell receptor beta chains derived from one specimen sequenced in a study of shared clonotypes between healthy human individuals. Assay used: immunoSEQ multiplex PCR; TCRdb lists only in-frame clones, some missing. The table lists 600,000 or so clones, roughly 98% of them singletons, with 0.25% to 0.35% in the top ten. Cells designated naive CD8 were CD45RO-negative and were positively selected for CCR7, with terminally differentiated effector memory CD45RA+ cells excluded. Sequencing was performed on naive CD8+ T cells sorted from blood. Receptors originate from a man aged 30-40 years in good health.

The genes are TRBV7-9 and TRBJ2-5, with D perhaps matching TRBD2 (6 bases). In germline, CDR1 is SEHNR, CDR2 FQNEAQ (reference sequence). The CDR3 consists of 15 residues. Trimming left V 1 base short and J 5 bases short, with 14 bases between. CDR3 region: CASSLGPGEWETQYF. The CDR3 bases are TGTGCCAGCAGCTTAGGTCCGGGAGAGTGGGAGACCCAGTACTTC.

V is TRBV6-5 and J is TRBJ1-4; D remains ambiguous. V was shortened by 8 bases and J by 8 bases, with 9 bases between the two germline ends. From germline, CDR1 is MNHEY and CDR2 SVGAGI. The CDR3 spans 11 residues. CDR3 loop: CASGIQEKLFF. The CDR3 nucleotides are TGTGCCAGCGGAATACAAGAAAAACTGTTTTTT.

V and J are TRBV7-9 and TRBJ2-1; the match to TRBD1 covers 10 bases. CDR1 and CDR2 from the germline V gene are SEHNR and FQNEAQ (reference sequence). This CDR3 is 15 amino acids long. The junction had 11 bases not matched to a gene; V was cut back by 7 bases and J by 8 bases. CDR3 residues: CASNPLRDRGDEQFF. The CDR3, as DNA: TGTGCCAGCAACCCCCTCCGGGACAGGGGAGATGAGCAGTTCTTC. Supplemented by reference TRBV7-9 and TRBJ2-1, the full variable domain reads DTGVSQNPRHKITKRGQNVTFRCDPISEHNRLYWYRQTLGQGPEFLTYFQNEAQLEKSRLLSDRFSAERPKGSFSTLEIQRTEQGDSAMYLCASNPLRDRGDEQFFGPGTRLTVL.

The V call is TRBV9, the J call TRBJ2-1; 10 bases fit TRBD1. The junction had 3 bases not matched to a gene; V was cut back by 3 bases and J by 6 bases. Germline loops: CDR1 SGDLS, CDR2 YYNGEE. The CDR3 sequence is 14 residues long. CDR3: CASSAWTGGNEQFF. The CDR3 nucleotides are TGTGCCAGCAGCGCCTGGACAGGGGGCAATGAGCAGTTCTTC.

This rearrangement joins TRBV29-1 to TRBJ2-7; the D is unclear. With 4 bases removed from V and 1 base from J, the gap between germline ends came to 14 bases. There are 14 residues in the CDR3. Germline CDR1 is SQVTM and CDR2 is ANQGSEA. CDR3 bases: TGCAGCGTTGCAACAGCTAATATATCCTACGAGCAGTACTTC. Its protein is CSVATANISYEQYF.

This rearrangement joins TRBV7-9 to TRBJ2-5; D ambiguous. The CDR3 loop spans 15 amino acids. Trimming took off 5 bases at V and 1 base at J, with 14 bases between the two ends. The germline V gene encodes CDR1 SEHNR and CDR2 FQNEAQ (reference sequence). CDR3 nucleotide sequence: TGTGCCAGCAGCCTATCTTTAAGGATCCAAGAGACCCAGTACTTC. Encoded protein: CASSLSLRIQETQYF.

The DNA for the CDR3 is TGTGCCAGCAGCCAGGGGTGGCAGCAGTACTTC. Translation: CASSQGWQQYF. V gene TRBV27 combines with J gene TRBJ2-7, with TRBD1 as a possible D gene (6 bases). The V end lost 6 bases, the J end lost 8 bases, and 11 bases lay between the germline ends. Germline V gene data show CDR1 as MNHEY and CDR2 as SMNVEV (reference sequence). This CDR3 spans 11 amino acids.

V and J are TRBV11-2 and TRBJ1-1; 7 nucleotides agree with TRBD1. This CDR3 is built from 13 residues. The junction had 9 bases not matched to a gene; V was cut back by 3 bases and J by 11 bases. CDR1 is SGHAT, CDR2 FQNNGV, per germline. The CDR3 DNA reads as TGTGCCAGCAGCTTTCCCGACAGGGTTGCTGCTTTCTTT. This translates into CASSFPDRVAAFF.

CDR3: CASSITGSSSEKLFF. As DNA, the CDR3 is TGTGCCAGCAGCATCACAGGGTCTTCTTCGGAAAAACTGTTTTTT. The chain links TRBV11-2 to TRBJ1-4; D possibly corresponds to TRBD1 (6 bases). Trimming shortened V by 5 bases and J by 8 bases, and 18 bases separated the two germline ends. The CDR3 consists of 15 residues. Germline V gene sequence: CDR1 SGHAT, CDR2 FQNNGV.

This sequence joins TRBV14 and TRBJ2-7; no firm D call. Between the trimmed V and J ends, which lost 4 bases and 0 bases, there was a span of 10 bases. The CDR3 is 14 amino acids. Germline values: CDR1 SGHDN, CDR2 FVKESK. The CDR3 protein is CASSPRLTSYEQYF. CDR3 DNA: TGTGCCAGCAGCCCGAGATTGACCTCCTACGAGCAGTACTTC.

A remark on this clone: Other DNA sequences of this sample code for an identical CDR3. This chain's CDR3 is CASSLGLEETQYF. DNA for the CDR3: TGTGCCAGCAGCCTGGGACTAGAAGAGACCCAGTACTTC. The rearrangement uses TRBV13 and TRBJ2-5; 8 nucleotides agree with TRBD2. Losses at the gene ends were 5 bases for V and 3 bases for J; bases not matched to a gene: 2. In germline, CDR1 is PRHDT, CDR2 FYEKMQ (reference sequence). The CDR3 runs to 13 residues.

The chain recombines TRBV28 with TRBJ2-2; the D gene is possibly TRBD1 (6 bases). The CDR3 consists of 13 residues. CDR1 and CDR2 (germline): MDHEN, SYDVKM. Trimming cost V 11 bases and J 6 bases, with 16 bases left between them. The CDR3 protein is CASWTAQAGELFF. The DNA of the CDR3 is TGTGCCTCTTGGACAGCCCAGGCCGGGGAGCTGTTTTTT. Supplemented by reference TRBV28 and TRBJ2-2, the full variable domain reads DVKVTQSSRYLVKRTGEKVFLECVQDMDHENMFWYRQDPGLGLRLIYFSYDVKMKEKGDIPEGYSVSREKKERFSLILESASTNQTSMYLCASWTAQAGELFFGEGSRLTVL.

The chain uses TRBV29-1 and TRBJ2-3; 10 bases align to TRBD2. Losses at the gene ends were 6 bases for V and 2 bases for J; bases not matched to a gene: 14. CDR3 length equals 17 residues. Germline assignment: CDR1 SQVTM and CDR2 ANQGSEA. This CDR3 reads CSVAGLAGVLNTDTQYF. DNA for the CDR3: TGCAGCGTGGCCGGGCTAGCGGGAGTGCTGAACACAGATACGCAGTATTTT.